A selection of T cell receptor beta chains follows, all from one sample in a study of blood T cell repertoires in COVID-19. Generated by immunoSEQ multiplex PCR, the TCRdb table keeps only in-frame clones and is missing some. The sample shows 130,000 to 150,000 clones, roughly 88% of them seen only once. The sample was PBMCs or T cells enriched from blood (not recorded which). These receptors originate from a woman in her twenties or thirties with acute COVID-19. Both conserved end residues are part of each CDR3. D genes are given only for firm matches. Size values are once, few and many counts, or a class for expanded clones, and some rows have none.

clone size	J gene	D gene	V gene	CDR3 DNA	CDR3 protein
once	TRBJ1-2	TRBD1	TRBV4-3	TGCGCCAGCAGCCAAGATGTGTCCCTGACAGGGAACTATGGCTACACCTTC	CASSQDVSLTGNYGYTF
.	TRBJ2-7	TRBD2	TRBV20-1	TGCAGTGCTAGTTCTATGCCCAAGGGAGGGAGCTCCTACGAGCAGTACTTC	CSASSMPKGGSSYEQYF
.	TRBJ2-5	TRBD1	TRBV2	TGTGCCAGCAGTGGACAGGGGGGAGGGGAGACCCAGTACTTC	CASSGQGGGETQYF
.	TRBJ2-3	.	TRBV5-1	TGCGCCAGCAGTACGGTTGGCGGGTATCCTAGCACAGATACGCAGTATTTT	CASSTVGGYPSTDTQYF
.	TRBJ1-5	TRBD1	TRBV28	TGTGCCAGCACCCTACCTTGGGACAGGGGCGGAGATCAGCCCCAGCATTTT	CASTLPWDRGGDQPQHF
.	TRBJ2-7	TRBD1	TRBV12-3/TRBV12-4	TGTGCCAGCAGTTTCGGGGACAGCTACGAGCAGTACTTC	CASSFGDSYEQYF
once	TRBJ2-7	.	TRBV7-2	TGTGCCAGCAGCTTACTCCACGGACAGCAAACCTCCTACGAGCAGTACTTC	CASSLLHGQQTSYEQYF
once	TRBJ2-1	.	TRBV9	TGTGCCAGCAGCGTAGGGACTCCGTACAATGAGCAGTTCTTC	CASSVGTPYNEQFF
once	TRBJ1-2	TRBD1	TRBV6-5	TGTGCCAGCACTGGGACAGGGGCCTCGTGGGGCTACACCTTC	CASTGTGASWGYTF
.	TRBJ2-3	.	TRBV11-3	TGTGCCAGCAGCTCAGCGACAGGAAAGACAGATACGCAGTATTTT	CASSSATGKTDTQYF
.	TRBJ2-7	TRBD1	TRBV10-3	TGTGCCACAACCGGGACAGACTCCTACGAGCAGTACTTC	CATTGTDSYEQYF
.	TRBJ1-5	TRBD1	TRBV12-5	TGTGCTAGTGGTTTGGATTCTCCGGGACAGGGAGATCAGCCCCAGCATTTT	CASGLDSPGQGDQPQHF
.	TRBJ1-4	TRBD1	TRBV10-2	TGCGCCAGCCAAGATAGGGACAGGGGTAATGAAAAACTGTTTTTT	CASQDRDRGNEKLFF
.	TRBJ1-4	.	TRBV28	TGTGCCAGCCGGGAGAATGAAAAACTGTTTTTT	CASRENEKLFF
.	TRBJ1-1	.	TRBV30	TGTGCCTGGAGCAACCGGGGCAGGGGAGACACTGAAGCTTTCTTT	CAWSNRGRGDTEAFF
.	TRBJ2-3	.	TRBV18	TGTGCCAGCTCACCACCTCGACAGGGAGGATTACCAGATACGCAGTATTTT	CASSPPRQGGLPDTQYF
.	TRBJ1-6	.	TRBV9	TGTGCCAGCAGCGCACCCCCCGGGATCGATTCACCCCTCCACTTT	CASSAPPGIDSPLHF
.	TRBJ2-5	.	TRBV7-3	TGTGCCAGCAGCTTTCAGGCGGGGCCCCAAGAGACCCAGTACTTC	CASSFQAGPQETQYF
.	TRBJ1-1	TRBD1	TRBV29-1	TGCAGCGTTGACCAGGGGGCGGGAAACACTGAAGCTTTCTTT	CSVDQGAGNTEAFF
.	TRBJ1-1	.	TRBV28	TGTGCCAGCAGAGCCCTGAACACTGAAGCTTTCTTT	CASRALNTEAFF
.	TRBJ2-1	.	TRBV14	TGTGCCAGCAGCCAGGAATTGGGACTCAGCTCCTACAATGAGCAGTTCTTC	CASSQELGLSSYNEQFF
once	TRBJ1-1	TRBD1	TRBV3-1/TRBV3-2	TGTGCCAGCAGCCCGGGACAGCGGATACCTGAAGCTTTCTTT	CASSPGQRIPEAFF
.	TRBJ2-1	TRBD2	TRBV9	TGTGCCAGCAGCGGTCCCGCTAGCGGGAGGCAAAATGAGCAGTTCTTC	CASSGPASGRQNEQFF
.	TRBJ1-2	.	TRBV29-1	TGCAGCGTTGAAGGTCCGAGGACATTAACTAACTATGGCTACACCTTC	CSVEGPRTLTNYGYTF
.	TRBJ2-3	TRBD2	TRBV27	TGTGCCAGCAGCGCTAGGGCGGGGGTCCCCACAGATACGCAGTATTTT	CASSARAGVPTDTQYF
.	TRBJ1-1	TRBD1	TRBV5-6	TGTGCCAGCAGCCCCGGGACAGCCCTTTGGAACACTGAAGCTTTCTTT	CASSPGTALWNTEAFF
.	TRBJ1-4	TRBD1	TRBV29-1	TGCAGCGCCTCGACAGGGGGCAAGGAAAAACTGTTTTTT	CSASTGGKEKLFF